Detailed here is one T cell receptor beta chain. Its target is unknown. V shed 4 bases and J 4 bases; nucleotides not matched to a gene: 9. CDR3 length: 15 residues. From germline, CDR1 is MNHNS and CDR2 SASEGT. Primed by a sample-barcoded 5' primer and a J-beta primer mix, a second PCR proceeded for about 7 to 11 cycles. TCRdb recomputed calls from the 5' RACE reads with MiXCR, one row per CDR3 protein. The sample carries about 1.6 million distinct CDR3 sequences, roughly 32% recorded once. This entry comes from a study of blood T cells in healthy people across ages. Overall study: In model experiments, template switching was able to capture about one barcoded beta molecule for every two T cells that were present.

Findings of the study overall: A strong correlation between TCR beta diversity and naive T cell percentage was seen.

A minimum of 6 micrograms of total RNA was extracted per sample. The source of this sequence is a woman aged 25 to 39 in good health. The rearrangement links TRBV6-1 to TRBJ1-1; 7 positions match TRBD1. The sequencing input was blood. DNA of the CDR3: TGTGCCAGCAGTGGATTAACAGGGGCGGTCACTGAAGCTTTCTTT. Translated: CASSGLTGAVTEAFF.